A selection of T cell receptor beta chains follows, all from one sample in a study of technical replicates of blood from a few donors. Generated by immunoSEQ multiplex PCR, the TCRdb table keeps only in-frame clones and is missing some. The table records just over 70,000 clones, roughly 94% of them present only once. Material: T cells isolated from PBMCs. Receptors originate from a human donor in good health. Both conserved end residues are part of each CDR3. The order of the fields is J gene, D gene, V gene, clone size, CDR3 DNA, CDR3 protein. D genes are given only for firm matches. Size is stated for part of the rows, as once, few or many counts, or as a class when the clone is expanded.

j_call: TRBJ2-7; d_call: TRBD1; v_call: TRBV7-8; clone_size: .; cdr3_nt: TGTGCCAGCAGCGTTGGACAGGGCGGCTACGAGCAGTACTTC; cdr3_aa: CASSVGQGGYEQYF
j_call: TRBJ2-3; d_call: .; v_call: TRBV28; clone_size: once; cdr3_nt: TGTGCCAGCAACATGTTGGTCGCGCGGGGTGGAGGCACAGATACGCAGTATTTT; cdr3_aa: CASNMLVARGGGTDTQYF
j_call: TRBJ1-4; d_call: TRBD1; v_call: TRBV4-3; clone_size: .; cdr3_nt: TGCGCCAGCAGCTACGGGACAGGGTATGAAAAACTGTTTTTT; cdr3_aa: CASSYGTGYEKLFF
j_call: TRBJ2-2; d_call: TRBD2; v_call: TRBV7-2; clone_size: .; cdr3_nt: TGTGCCAGCAGCTTTAAGGGACTAGCGGGAGAAGGGGAGCTGTTTTTT; cdr3_aa: CASSFKGLAGEGELFF
j_call: TRBJ2-6; d_call: .; v_call: TRBV29-1; clone_size: .; cdr3_nt: TGCAGCGTTGAAGCCCCGATCGGTGGGGCCAACGTCCTGACTTTC; cdr3_aa: CSVEAPIGGANVLTF
j_call: TRBJ1-1; d_call: .; v_call: TRBV29-1; clone_size: .; cdr3_nt: TGCAGCGTTGGTTCGGACTTGAACACTGAAGCTTTCTTT; cdr3_aa: CSVGSDLNTEAFF
j_call: TRBJ2-7; d_call: TRBD2; v_call: TRBV18; clone_size: .; cdr3_nt: TGTGCCAGCTCACCTCGGGGGGACGAGCAGTACTTC; cdr3_aa: CASSPRGDEQYF
j_call: TRBJ1-1; d_call: .; v_call: TRBV19; clone_size: few; cdr3_nt: TGTGCCAGTAGTACTTACACTGAAGCTTTCTTT; cdr3_aa: CASSTYTEAFF
j_call: TRBJ1-5; d_call: TRBD1; v_call: TRBV27; clone_size: .; cdr3_nt: TGTGCCAGCAGTTGGGACAGGGGCAATCAGCCCCAGCATTTT; cdr3_aa: CASSWDRGNQPQHF
j_call: TRBJ2-2; d_call: .; v_call: TRBV6-6; clone_size: .; cdr3_nt: TGTGCCAGCAGTCCAAACACCGGGGAGCTGTTTTTT; cdr3_aa: CASSPNTGELFF
j_call: TRBJ2-2; d_call: .; v_call: TRBV6-5; clone_size: .; cdr3_nt: TGTGCCAGCAGTAGCGGGCCGAACACCGGGGAGCTGTTTTTT; cdr3_aa: CASSSGPNTGELFF
j_call: TRBJ2-3; d_call: .; v_call: TRBV6-4; clone_size: .; cdr3_nt: TGTGCCAGCAGTGAGGCGGGGTACACAGATACGCAGTATTTT; cdr3_aa: CASSEAGYTDTQYF
j_call: TRBJ1-2; d_call: TRBD1; v_call: TRBV7-9; clone_size: .; cdr3_nt: TGTGCCAGCAGCTGGACCGAGACAGGGGAGAGCTATGGCTACACCTTC; cdr3_aa: CASSWTETGESYGYTF
j_call: TRBJ1-4; d_call: .; v_call: TRBV7-2; clone_size: .; cdr3_nt: TGTGCCAGCAGCCCCAGGACAGCCAGGATTAATGAAAAACTGTTTTTT; cdr3_aa: CASSPRTARINEKLFF
j_call: TRBJ2-7; d_call: TRBD1; v_call: TRBV10-3; clone_size: .; cdr3_nt: TGTGCCATCAGATCACCGGGACAGGGCGGTGGCTACGAGCAGTACTTC; cdr3_aa: CAIRSPGQGGGYEQYF
j_call: TRBJ2-7; d_call: TRBD2; v_call: TRBV6-5; clone_size: .; cdr3_nt: TGTGCCAGCAGTTACATGGGGGGGGCCTACGAGCAGTACTTC; cdr3_aa: CASSYMGGAYEQYF
j_call: TRBJ2-3; d_call: TRBD1; v_call: TRBV5-1; clone_size: .; cdr3_nt: TGCGCCAGCAGCCACCAATCTTTAGGACAGGGCACAGATACGCAGTATTTT; cdr3_aa: CASSHQSLGQGTDTQYF
j_call: TRBJ2-2; d_call: TRBD2; v_call: TRBV4-1; clone_size: once; cdr3_nt: TGCGCCAGCAGCCAATTACTAGCGGGAGGGAAGAGAGGGGAGCTGTTTTTT; cdr3_aa: CASSQLLAGGKRGELFF
j_call: TRBJ2-7; d_call: TRBD1; v_call: TRBV7-9; clone_size: .; cdr3_nt: TGTGCCAGCAGTAGACAGGGGCTCAACGAGCAGTACTTC; cdr3_aa: CASSRQGLNEQYF
j_call: TRBJ2-7; d_call: .; v_call: TRBV19; clone_size: once; cdr3_nt: TGTGCCACTTGCAACCGGACTCAACCGCCCTACGAGCAGTACTTC; cdr3_aa: CATCNRTQPPYEQYF
j_call: TRBJ2-1; d_call: TRBD2; v_call: TRBV7-2; clone_size: .; cdr3_nt: TGTGCCAGCAGCTTATACGGGGGGTATACCTACAATGAGCAGTTCTTC; cdr3_aa: CASSLYGGYTYNEQFF
j_call: TRBJ2-7; d_call: TRBD2; v_call: TRBV28; clone_size: .; cdr3_nt: TGTGCCAGCAGACCGGGACTAGCGGGAGTTGAGCAGTACTTC; cdr3_aa: CASRPGLAGVEQYF
j_call: TRBJ2-5; d_call: TRBD2; v_call: TRBV5-6; clone_size: .; cdr3_nt: TGTGCCAGCAGCTTGGTCACTAGCGGGAGGGTAGAGACCCAGTACTTC; cdr3_aa: CASSLVTSGRVETQYF
j_call: TRBJ1-5; d_call: TRBD1; v_call: TRBV6-6; clone_size: .; cdr3_nt: TGTGCCAGCAGTTACGCACCGGGACAGGGTCACCAGCCCCAGCATTTT; cdr3_aa: CASSYAPGQGHQPQHF
j_call: TRBJ1-5; d_call: TRBD1; v_call: TRBV7-9; clone_size: .; cdr3_nt: TGTGCCAGCAGCTTAGAACTCGACAGGGTCGATCAGCCCCAGCATTTT; cdr3_aa: CASSLELDRVDQPQHF
j_call: TRBJ2-7; d_call: .; v_call: TRBV4-1; clone_size: once; cdr3_nt: TGCGCCAGCAGCCAAGATCAGCGGGCTACCTACGAGCAGTACTTC; cdr3_aa: CASSQDQRATYEQYF
j_call: TRBJ1-3; d_call: .; v_call: TRBV28; clone_size: .; cdr3_nt: TGTGCCAGCAGTATAGGAGGGTCGGGAAACACCATATATTTT; cdr3_aa: CASSIGGSGNTIYF
j_call: TRBJ1-2; d_call: .; v_call: TRBV9; clone_size: .; cdr3_nt: TGTGCCAGCAGCGTCAGGGGAGATGGCTACACCTTC; cdr3_aa: CASSVRGDGYTF
j_call: TRBJ2-7; d_call: .; v_call: TRBV5-1; clone_size: .; cdr3_nt: TGCGCCAGCAGCTTGACAGGCAGACCCTACGAGCAGTACTTC; cdr3_aa: CASSLTGRPYEQYF
j_call: TRBJ2-6; d_call: .; v_call: TRBV7-8; clone_size: .; cdr3_nt: TGTGCCAGCAGCGCCACAGCGCTGACGGGGGGGGCCAACGTCCTGACTTTC; cdr3_aa: CASSATALTGGANVLTF
j_call: TRBJ1-5; d_call: TRBD1; v_call: TRBV27; clone_size: .; cdr3_nt: TGTGCCAGCAGTTCCTATCCAGGACAGGGTTCCAATCAGCCCCAGCATTTT; cdr3_aa: CASSSYPGQGSNQPQHF
j_call: TRBJ2-5; d_call: .; v_call: TRBV9; clone_size: .; cdr3_nt: TGTGCCAGCAGCCTAGGGACAAGAGAGTACCAAGAGACCCAGTACTTC; cdr3_aa: CASSLGTREYQETQYF
j_call: TRBJ1-1; d_call: .; v_call: TRBV25-1; clone_size: .; cdr3_nt: TGTGCCAGCACACTTCAGGGTACGAACACTGAAGCTTTCTTT; cdr3_aa: CASTLQGTNTEAFF
j_call: TRBJ2-7; d_call: TRBD2; v_call: TRBV6-1; clone_size: .; cdr3_nt: TGTGCGGGGGGGGTAGGATCATACTACGAGCAGTACTTC; cdr3_aa: CAGGVGSYYEQYF
j_call: TRBJ2-7; d_call: .; v_call: TRBV30; clone_size: .; cdr3_nt: TGTGCCTGGAGTGTACAACGGACCCCGGGGGAGCAGTACTTC; cdr3_aa: CAWSVQRTPGEQYF
j_call: TRBJ2-1; d_call: .; v_call: TRBV6-5; clone_size: .; cdr3_nt: TGTGCCAGTGAGAACCGGGACTTTGAGCAGTTCTTC; cdr3_aa: CASENRDFEQFF
j_call: TRBJ2-7; d_call: TRBD2; v_call: TRBV27; clone_size: .; cdr3_nt: TGTGCCAGCAGTTTGATTGCCGGGACTAGCTCCTACGAGCAGTACTTC; cdr3_aa: CASSLIAGTSSYEQYF
j_call: TRBJ2-3; d_call: .; v_call: TRBV5-1; clone_size: .; cdr3_nt: TGCGCCAGCAGCTTTATATCAGGGGCCCTCTCAGATACGCAGTATTTT; cdr3_aa: CASSFISGALSDTQYF